The 27 T cell receptor beta chains listed next were all sequenced from one sample in a study of a mutant IDH1 vaccine in newly diagnosed glioma. Sequencing used immunoSEQ multiplex PCR; TCRdb keeps in-frame clones, though not all of them. This sample carries around 66,000 clones, 80% of them seen once, and the ten largest clones take over 4.5%. Their recognized antigens are unknown. The time point: week 11, during vaccination. Doses comprised 300 ug of mutant IDH1 20-mer peptide each, plus topical imiquimod. The material sequenced was PBMCs, taken from a glioma patient whose treatment included an IDH1 peptide vaccine. The source of these receptors is a man aged 50 or older with glioma.

The sample holds a few counts of this clone. J is TRBJ2-1 and V is TRBV7-9; 8 bases map to TRBD1. Per germline, CDR1 SEHNR and CDR2 FQNEAQ (reference sequence). The CDR3 consists of 13 residues. The J segment lost 10 bases and the V segment lost 5 bases, leaving 7 bases of the junction unmatched. The CDR3 region is CASSPGTGREQFF. DNA of the CDR3: TGTGCCAGCAGCCCTGGGACAGGAAGAGAGCAGTTCTTC.

V and J are TRBV5-1 and TRBJ2-3; D not resolved. CDR1 and CDR2 (germline): SGHRS, YFSETQ. The CDR3 runs 13 residues. Deletions cut 0 bases from V and 2 bases from J, with 4 bases between. DNA for the CDR3: TGCGCCAGCAGCTTGGCCCACACAGATACGCAGTATTTT. Residues: CASSLAHTDTQYF.

This chain links TRBV19 with TRBJ2-7, with 8 bases fitting TRBD1. Trimming took 6 bases from V and 3 from J; bases not matched to a gene: 4. The CDR3 totals 13 residues. Germline CDR1 reads LNHDA; CDR2 reads SQIVND (reference sequence). The CDR3 DNA reads TGTGCCAGTAGCCAGGGGGCTGACTACGAGCAGTACTTC. As protein: CASSQGADYEQYF.

This clone has a handful of counts. This chain joins TRBV6-5 and TRBJ2-5; TRBD1 might be the D (6 bases). Per germline, CDR1 MNHEY and CDR2 SVGAGI. The CDR3 consists of 15 residues. V shed 7 bases and J shed 1 base, with 16 bases lying between them. The CDR3 loop is CASNQGGGPQETQYF. The CDR3 nucleotides read TGTGCCAGCAATCAAGGTGGGGGCCCCCAAGAGACCCAGTACTTC.

J is TRBJ2-5 and V is TRBV10-2; 7 positions agree with TRBD2. With V trimmed by 6 bases and J by 5 bases, 6 bases remained unmatched. CDR3 size: 13 residues. CDR1 is WSHSY and CDR2 is SAAADI in the germline V gene. For the CDR3, the DNA is TGCGCCAGCAGGGAGGCGGGAGCTGAGACCCAGTACTTC. Translating gives CASREAGAETQYF.

The J gene is TRBJ2-6, the V gene TRBV7-2; 7 bases fit TRBD1. V shed 5 bases and J 3 bases; nucleotides not matched to a gene: 10. The CDR3 totals 17 residues. CDR1 is SGHTA, CDR2 FQGNSA, per germline. The CDR3 region has the DNA TGTGCCAGCAGCCCTGGCACAGGGGTCTTTGGGGCCAACGTCCTGACTTTC. Amino acids: CASSPGTGVFGANVLTF. The full variable domain, with the rest looked up from reference TRBV7-2 and TRBJ2-6, is GAGVSQSPSNKVTEKGKDVELRCDPISGHTALYWYRQSLGQGLEFLIYFQGNSAPDKSGLPSDRFSAERTGGSVSTLTIQRTQQEDSAVYLCASSPGTGVFGANVLTFGAGSRLTVL.

This clone was seen only a few times. J is TRBJ1-1 and V is TRBV19, with a possible D match to TRBD1 (6 bases). Between the trimmed V and J ends, which lost 3 bases and 1 base, there was a span of 12 bases. CDR3 length: 15 residues. Germline CDR1 reads LNHDA; CDR2 reads SQIVND (reference sequence). Written as DNA, the CDR3 is TGTGCCAGTAGTATTTCGGGGGCCGGGAACACTGAAGCTTTCTTT. Amino acid sequence: CASSISGAGNTEAFF.

This clone is a singleton in its sample. The chain combines TRBV19 with TRBJ1-5, with a weak D call TRBD1 (5 bases). The CDR3 contains 15 residues. The V end was cut by 11 bases, the J end by 4 bases, with 21 bases between. Germline V gene data show CDR1 as LNHDA and CDR2 as SQIVND (reference sequence). Here the CDR3 DNA reads TGTGCCTCTAAATGGGGACTAAACGGGAATCAGCCCCAGCATTTT. Its protein product is CASKWGLNGNQPQHF.

The rearrangement joins TRBV27 to TRBJ2-1; 12 bases map to TRBD1. CDR1 and CDR2 from the germline V gene are MNHEY and SMNVEV (reference sequence). Trimming cost V 6 bases and J 9 bases; bases outside gene matches: 9. This CDR3 contains 15 residues. CDR3 nucleotide sequence: TGTGCCAGCAGCTTGGAGGGACAGGGGGCTGTTGAGCAGTTCTTC. It encodes CASSLEGQGAVEQFF.

The J gene is TRBJ1-5, the V gene TRBV2, with TRBD1 identical over 7 bases. The trim removed 7 bases at V and 2 bases at J, leaving 11 bases unmatched. Looked up from germline, CDR1 is SNHLY and CDR2 is FYNNEI. This CDR3 is built from 16 residues. CDR3 bases: TGTGCCAGCACCCGGGAACGAGGGGGCGGCAATCAGCCCCAGCATTTT. Its translation: CASTRERGGGNQPQHF.

V gene TRBV14 combines with J gene TRBJ2-7; no clear D. The germline V gene has CDR1 SGHDN and CDR2 FVKESK. The length of the CDR3 is 18 residues. V lost 0 bases, J lost 3 bases, and 21 bases lay in between. This CDR3 reads CASSQDSVDLYVGYEQYF. Here the CDR3 DNA reads TGTGCCAGCAGCCAAGATTCCGTGGACCTTTACGTAGGCTACGAGCAGTACTTC.

The V and J genes are TRBV10-2 and TRBJ1-3; TRBD1 matches at 7 bases. The CDR3 sequence is 14 residues long. Trimming took 5 bases from V and 8 from J; bases not matched to a gene: 9. CDR1 and CDR2 from the germline V gene are WSHSY and SAAADI. The CDR3 nucleotides read TGCGCCAGCAGTATATTACAGGGGATAGACACCATATATTTT. Translated, it gives CASSILQGIDTIYF.

This chain links TRBV2 with TRBJ2-5, with 8 bases fitting TRBD1. Germline CDR1 reads SNHLY; CDR2 reads FYNNEI. CDR3 length equals 16 residues. V lost 7 bases to trimming and J lost 2 bases; unmatched junction nucleotides: 12. This CDR3 reads CASIKIRGRPQETQYF. In DNA, the CDR3 is TGTGCCAGCATCAAAATCAGGGGGCGCCCTCAAGAGACCCAGTACTTC.

The rearrangement joins TRBV6-5 to TRBJ2-7; no firm D call. V shed 2 bases and J shed 3 bases, with 8 bases lying between them. The V gene's germline CDR1 is MNHEY and CDR2 SVGAGI. CDR3 length: 13 amino acids. The CDR3 DNA follows: TGTGCCAGCAGTTACGGTGTCAACTACGAGCAGTACTTC. Residues: CASSYGVNYEQYF.

The CDR3 DNA reads as TGTGCCAGCAGTGACGAGACAGGGAGAGTTTCTGGGGCCAACGTCCTGACTTTC. This gives the protein CASSDETGRVSGANVLTF. The chain uses TRBV6-1 and TRBJ2-6, with TRBD1 identical over 7 bases. CDR3 length: 18 amino acids. Germline CDR1 and CDR2: MNHNS and SASEGT. V shed 3 bases, J shed 1 base, and the junction held 9 bases outside the gene matches.

This sequence joins TRBV6-5 and TRBJ1-5; D might be TRBD1 (6 bases). This CDR3 spans 14 amino acids. Trimming removed 2 bases from V and 4 bases from J, with 9 bases in between. Looked up from germline, CDR1 is MNHEY and CDR2 is SVGAGI. CDR3 in DNA: TGTGCCAGCAGTTACGGGGGGCTGAATCAGCCCCAGCATTTT. Encoded protein: CASSYGGLNQPQHF.

The chain uses TRBV29-1 and TRBJ1-2; D is ambiguous. Germline CDR1 reads SQVTM; CDR2 reads ANQGSEA. V lost 4 bases and J lost 13, with 16 bases in between. The CDR3 length is 11 residues. The DNA of the CDR3 is TGCAGCGTTGTATTGGGCGGTCGAGGCACCTTC. As protein: CSVVLGGRGTF.

This clone was recorded only once. The chain links TRBV15 to TRBJ2-3; D is possibly TRBD1 or TRBD2 (5 bases each). CDR1 is LNHNV and CDR2 is YYDKDF in the germline V gene (reference sequence). This CDR3 comprises 16 residues. Trimming removed 2 bases from V and 2 bases from J, with 14 bases in between. The CDR3, as DNA: TGTGCCACCAGCAGATTTAGTGGGGGTTACACAGATACGCAGTATTTT. It translates to CATSRFSGGYTDTQYF.

DNA for the CDR3: TGCAGTGCTAACGAGCAGTACTTC. Residues: CSANEQYF. This rearrangement joins TRBV20-1 to TRBJ2-7; D not certain. Germline V gene data show CDR1 as DFQATT and CDR2 as SNEGSKA (reference sequence). This CDR3 region has 8 residues. V was clipped by 4 bases and J by 5 bases, with 0 bases between them.

The gene calls are TRBV5-1 and TRBJ1-2; unclear D gene. Germline CDR1 is SGHRS and CDR2 is YFSETQ. This CDR3 has 14 residues. The V gene lost 0 bases and the J gene lost 6 bases, with 12 bases spanning the gap. The CDR3 DNA reads TGCGCCAGCAGCTTGGGGGGAGGACTAAATGGCTACACCTTC. Protein product: CASSLGGGLNGYTF.

This chain joins TRBV28 and TRBJ2-3; no clear D gene. The germline V gene has CDR1 MDHEN and CDR2 SYDVKM. The CDR3 has 11 amino acids. Trimming took off 6 bases at V and 5 bases at J, with 6 bases between the two ends. CDR3: CASRSRDTQYF. CDR3 bases: TGTGCCAGCAGGTCCAGAGATACGCAGTATTTT.

The genes are TRBV15 and TRBJ1-5, with TRBD1 as a possible D gene (5 bases). This CDR3 is 14 amino acids long. Per the germline V gene, CDR1 is LNHNV and CDR2 is YYDKDF (reference sequence). Trimming removed 1 base from V and 4 bases from J, with 8 bases in between. The CDR3 nucleotides are TGTGCCACCAGCAGAGGACAGACGAATCAGCCCCAGCATTTT. Translation gives CATSRGQTNQPQHF.

The chain carries TRBV30 and TRBJ1-1; no reliable D call. The CDR3 extends over 11 amino acids. Trimming removed 4 bases from V and 1 base from J, with 4 bases in between. Germline V gene data show CDR1 as GTSNPN and CDR2 as SVGIG (reference sequence). CDR3 amino acids: CAWKRNTEAFF. CDR3 sequence (DNA): TGTGCCTGGAAGAGGAACACTGAAGCTTTCTTT.

This clone has just one count. The rearrangement links TRBV4-1 to TRBJ1-1; D not certain. V was shortened by 1 base and J by 7 bases, with 10 bases between the two germline ends. In germline, CDR1 is MGHRA, CDR2 YSYEKL. CDR3 length equals 13 residues. The CDR3 bases are TGCGCCAGCAGCCAAGGGCGTGGGAGTGAAGCTTTCTTT. This codes for CASSQGRGSEAFF.

The V call is TRBV2, the J call TRBJ1-6; D unresolved. The CDR3 is made up of 14 amino acids. Germline CDR1 and CDR2: SNHLY and FYNNEI. Between the trimmed V and J ends, which lost 4 bases and 7 bases, there was a span of 11 bases. This CDR3 reads CASSAAVSNSPLHF. The DNA for the CDR3 is TGTGCCAGCAGTGCGGCGGTCAGCAATTCACCCCTCCACTTT.

In DNA, the CDR3 is TGCAGCGCCGCAGTGGAGGAAGCTTTCTTT. This codes for CSAAVEEAFF. The chain couples TRBV29-1 to TRBJ1-1; D not resolved. The CDR3 has 10 residues. V was clipped by 7 bases and J by 8 bases, with 11 bases between them. Germline V gene sequence: CDR1 SQVTM, CDR2 ANQGSEA.

This rearrangement joins TRBV7-2 to TRBJ2-3, with 8 bases identical to TRBD1. CDR3 size: 14 residues. Losses at the gene ends were 6 bases for V and 0 bases for J; bases not matched to a gene: 2. Germline-derived CDR1 and CDR2 are SGHTA and FQGNSA. The CDR3 DNA is TGTGCCAGCAGACAGGGGGGTAGCACAGATACGCAGTATTTT. Translating it yields CASRQGGSTDTQYF. The entire variable domain, with the rest obtained from reference TRBV7-2 and TRBJ2-3, is as follows: GAGVSQSPSNKVTEKGKDVELRCDPISGHTALYWYRQSLGQGLEFLIYFQGNSAPDKSGLPSDRFSAERTGGSVSTLTIQRTQQEDSAVYLCASRQGGSTDTQYFGPGTRLTVL.